This T cell receptor beta chain is drawn from a study of T-cell reconstitution after alpha-beta-depleted transplantation in children. The germline V and J ends were trimmed by 1 base and 9 bases, with 4 bases remaining between them. The germline V gene encodes CDR1 SGHTA and CDR2 FQGNSA. This CDR3 has 11 residues. Unique molecular identifiers were built into the TCRbeta library. MiXCR, run by TCRdb on the PCR reads, gives a single entry per CDR3 protein. Seen here are about 290,000 distinct CDR3 sequences, almost 8% observed once, and the top ten hold approximately 9.6%. Study outcomes and limitations: High day-60 TCRbeta diversity in some patients came from surviving recipient T cells and thymic progenitors. As was reported, about two months after transplant, alpha-beta T cells came from several hundred expanded graft clones. By one year post-transplant, T-cell counts and diversity largely arose from T cells that were newly produced.

This clonotype came up many times. The antigen remains undetermined. This chain links TRBV7-2 with TRBJ2-4, with unresolved D. The source material was peripheral blood, sampled 360 days after TCRalphabeta/CD19-depleted stem cell transplant. The receptor's source is a female patient between 2 and 15 years old who had a stem cell transplant for Fanconi anemia, so the T cells may come from the graft donor. The DNA for the CDR3 is TGTGCCAGCAGCTTAGAGGTCATTCAGTACTTC. It yields the protein CASSLEVIQYF. The whole variable domain, remainder taken from reference TRBV7-2 and TRBJ2-4, is GAGVSQSPSNKVTEKGKDVELRCDPISGHTALYWYRQSLGQGLEFLIYFQGNSAPDKSGLPSDRFSAERTGGSVSTLTIQRTQQEDSAVYLCASSLEVIQYFGAGTRLSVL.